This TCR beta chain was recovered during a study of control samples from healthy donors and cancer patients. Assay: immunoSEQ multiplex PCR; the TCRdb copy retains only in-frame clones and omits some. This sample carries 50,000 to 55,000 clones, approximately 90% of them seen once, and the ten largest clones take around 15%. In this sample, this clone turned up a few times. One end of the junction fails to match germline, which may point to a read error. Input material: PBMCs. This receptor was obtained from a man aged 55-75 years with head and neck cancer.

CDR3 protein: CASSLARDSGYEQYF. In DNA, the CDR3 is TGTGCTAGCAGCTTAGCGAGAGACAGCGGATACGAGCAGTACTTC. The chain is built from TRBV7-7 and TRBJ2-7; TRBD1 or TRBD2 may be the D gene (5 bases each). Germline loops: CDR1 SSHAT, CDR2 FNYEAQ (reference sequence). The CDR3 totals 15 residues.